This TCR beta chain was sequenced in a study of regulatory T cells in long-lasting Graves disease. Study-level findings and limits: Favoring TRBV28, TRBJ1-2 and TRBJ2-5 was a feature seen in persistent disease. Patients whose Graves' disease persisted exhibited lower TCR diversity than those newly diagnosed. Results may be inaccurate due to the small sample size.

HTBI primers from iRepertoire and Arm-PCR of CDR3 regions yielded the TCR beta libraries. One entry per CDR3 protein, called by TCRdb with MiXCR from the multiplex PCR reads. The data hold 400,000 to 450,000 distinct CDR3 sequences, with 23% observed a single time. As regards this clonotype: The antigen is undetermined.

Trimming stripped 10 bases from V and 0 bases from J, with 13 bases between. CDR3 length equals 13 residues. Germline V lookup: CDR1 MDHEN, CDR2 SYDVKM. Time point of the sample: persistent/refractory GD, antithyroid drugs over 5 years with positive TRAb. PBMCs provided the RNA from which the TCR library was made. As a group, patients came from one endocrinology department in Xi'an, China. The chain has TRBV28 and TRBJ2-7, with a tentative D call TRBD2 (6 bases). The sequence was collected from a female donor with Graves disease. Material: peripheral blood mononuclear cells (PBMCs), obtained when the disease was refractory, from a patient treated with antithyroid drugs. CDR3 loop: CAINGGTSYEQYF. The CDR3 DNA reads TGTGCCATAAACGGGGGTACCTCCTACGAGCAGTACTTC.